This TCR beta chain was recovered during a study of human T cells and chemical hapten exposure. The study, taken as a whole, reports: Expanded TCRs were compared with controls, and the expanded TCRs formed significantly more large CDR3 similarity clusters. Patch test score was positively correlated with the counts of PT1 expanded TCRs.

Time point noted: pre-sensitization, week 0. Treatment in this sample: therapeutic diphenylcyclopropenone sensitization with weekly scalp DPC. One entry per CDR3 protein results from TCRdb running MiXCR on the RACE reads. The profile shows under 200,000 distinct CDR3 sequences, about 31% of them singletons. This clonotype was counted a few times. Its antigen is as yet unknown. V was trimmed by 5 bases and J by 7 bases, leaving 17 bases between them. The CDR3 is 15 residues long. CDR1 and CDR2 (germline): SNHLY, FYNNEI. The material was whole blood, obtained in connection with sensitization to the hapten diphenylcyclopropenone (DPC). The chain is built from TRBV2 and TRBJ1-4, with D maybe TRBD1 (5 bases). This clonotype originated in a woman in her twenties or thirties with alopecia areata. Some clones in this sample may be carry-over from other donors' samples. CDR3 DNA sequence: TGTGCCAGCAGTCAGCAGGGTCCGATAGGTGAAAAACTGTTTTTT. Residues: CASSQQGPIGEKLFF.